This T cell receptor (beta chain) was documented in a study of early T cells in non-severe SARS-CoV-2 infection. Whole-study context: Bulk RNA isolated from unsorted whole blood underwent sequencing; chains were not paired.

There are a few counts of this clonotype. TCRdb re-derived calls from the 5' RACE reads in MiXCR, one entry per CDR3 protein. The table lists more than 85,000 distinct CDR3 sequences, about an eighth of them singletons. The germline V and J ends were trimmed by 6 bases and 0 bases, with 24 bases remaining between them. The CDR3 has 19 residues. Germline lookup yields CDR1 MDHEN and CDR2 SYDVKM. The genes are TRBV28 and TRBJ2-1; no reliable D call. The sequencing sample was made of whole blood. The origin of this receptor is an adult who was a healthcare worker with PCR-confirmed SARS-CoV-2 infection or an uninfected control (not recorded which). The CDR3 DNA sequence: TGTGCCAGCAGGTCCAACCCGCCATTTATCCCGAGCTCCTACAATGAGCAGTTCTTC. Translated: CASRSNPPFIPSSYNEQFF.